This passage covers 2 T cell receptor beta chains from one sample sequenced in a study of blood T cell repertoires in COVID-19 (dated by TCRdb to about 2020). Receptor libraries were prepared by the immunoSEQ multiplex PCR assay. Not all clones reach the TCRdb copy of this immuneACCESS table, which keeps in-frame sequences only. Checked studies attribute under half of the gap to unresolved V genes and leave the rest unexplained. The sample includes about 59,000 clones, with more than 85% observed a single time. More than 4.5% of the sample is in the top ten clones. Sequencing was carried out using peripheral blood. Receptor source: a man older than 75 in a cohort sampled during active COVID-19.

This chain uses TRBV5-5 with TRBJ1-1; no clear D. CDR3 size: 13 residues. V lost 3 bases, J lost 2 bases, and 8 bases lay in between. CDR1 SGHKS and CDR2 YYEKEE come from the germline V gene (reference sequence). The CDR3 bases are TGTGCCAGCAGCTGGGCAGGAAACACTGAAGCTTTCTTT. As protein: CASSWAGNTEAFF.

The chain employs TRBV19 and TRBJ2-1; 7 bases align to TRBD1. CDR1 and CDR2 from the germline V gene are LNHDA and SQIVND (reference sequence). The CDR3 length is 13 residues. Unmatched junction bases numbered 2, after V lost 4 bases and J lost 5 bases. The CDR3 DNA reads as TGTGCCAGTAGTAAAGACAGGGACAATGAGCAGTTCTTC. Its translation is CASSKDRDNEQFF.